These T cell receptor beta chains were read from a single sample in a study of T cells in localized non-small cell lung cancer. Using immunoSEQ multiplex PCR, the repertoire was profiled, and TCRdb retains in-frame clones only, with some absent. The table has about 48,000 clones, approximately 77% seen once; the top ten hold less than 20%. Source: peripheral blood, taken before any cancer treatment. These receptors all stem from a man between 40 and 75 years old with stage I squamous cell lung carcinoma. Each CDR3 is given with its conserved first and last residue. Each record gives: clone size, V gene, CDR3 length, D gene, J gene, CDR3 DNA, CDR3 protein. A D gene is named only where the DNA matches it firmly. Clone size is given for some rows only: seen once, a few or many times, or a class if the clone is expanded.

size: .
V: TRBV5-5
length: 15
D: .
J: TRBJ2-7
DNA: TGTGCCAGCAGCTTTGAACCGGACAGCCCCTACGAGCAGTACTTC
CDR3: CASSFEPDSPYEQYF

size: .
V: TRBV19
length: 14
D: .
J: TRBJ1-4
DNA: TGTGCCAGTAGTATAGAGGTCGGTCGTGAAAAACTGTTTTTT
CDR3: CASSIEVGREKLFF

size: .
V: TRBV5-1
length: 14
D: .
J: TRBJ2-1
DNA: TGCGCCAGCAGCTTGGAGGCGGGTTACAATGAGCAGTTCTTC
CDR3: CASSLEAGYNEQFF

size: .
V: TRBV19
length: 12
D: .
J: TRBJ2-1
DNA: TGTGCCAGTAGTATTGGTGGGTGGGAGCAGTTCTTC
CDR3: CASSIGGWEQFF

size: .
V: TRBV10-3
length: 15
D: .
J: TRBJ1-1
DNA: TGTGCCATCAGTGAACAGTCAGCGATGAACACTGAAGCTTTCTTT
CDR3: CAISEQSAMNTEAFF

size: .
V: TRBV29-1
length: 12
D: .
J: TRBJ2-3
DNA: TGCAGCGCCCCGACAGGCACAGATACGCAGTATTTT
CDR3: CSAPTGTDTQYF

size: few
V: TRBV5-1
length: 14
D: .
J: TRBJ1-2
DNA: TGCGCCAGCAGCCCGGTCGGGGGGGCCGGTGGCTACACCTTC
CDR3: CASSPVGGAGGYTF

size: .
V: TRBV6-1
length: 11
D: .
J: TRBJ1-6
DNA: TGTGCCAGCAGATTGGAGCCACCCCTCCACTTT
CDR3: CASRLEPPLHF

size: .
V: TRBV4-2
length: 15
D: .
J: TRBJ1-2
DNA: TGTGCCAGCAGCCAAGATCTCGAGGGTCTGTGGGGCTACACCTTC
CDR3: CASSQDLEGLWGYTF

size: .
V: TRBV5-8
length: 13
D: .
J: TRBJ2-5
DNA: TGTGCCAGCAGCTTGGCGCCAGAAGAGACCCAGTACTTC
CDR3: CASSLAPEETQYF

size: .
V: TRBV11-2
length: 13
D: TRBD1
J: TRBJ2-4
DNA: TGTGCCAGCAGCCCTGGGACAGGGAACATTCAGTACTTC
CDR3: CASSPGTGNIQYF

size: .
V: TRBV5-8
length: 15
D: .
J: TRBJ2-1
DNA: TGTGCCAGCAGCTTGGGGACACGCTCCTACAATGAGCAGTTCTTC
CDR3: CASSLGTRSYNEQFF

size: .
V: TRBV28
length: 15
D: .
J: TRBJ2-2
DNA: TGTGCCAGCAGTTTATGGGGGGCCAACACCGGGGAGCTGTTTTTT
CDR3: CASSLWGANTGELFF